What follows are 5 T cell receptor beta chains derived from one specimen sequenced in a study of patients and donors after allogeneic stem cell transplantation. TCRdb re-analysed the RT-PCR reads in MiXCR, keeping a single row per CDR3 protein. The table has almost 20,000 distinct CDR3 sequences, 4.9% seen once. The specimen sequenced was blood, either unsorted or a sorted T cell fraction (not recorded which). The receptors were sampled from a human donor who was either an allogeneic HSCT recipient or a stem cell or donor lymphocyte infusion donor (not recorded which). It is not recorded whose cells these are; they may come from a transplant donor.

In this sample, this clonotype turned up many times. The gene calls are TRBV5-4 and TRBJ2-2; TRBD1 matches at 8 bases. CDR1 and CDR2 (germline): SGHNT, YYREEE (reference sequence). The CDR3 consists of 14 residues. V lost 3 bases, J lost 6 bases, and 4 bases stayed unmatched. CDR3 coding DNA: TGTGCCAGCAGCTCCCAGGGGGCCTCCGGGGAGCTGTTTTTT. Translated, it gives CASSSQGASGELFF.

Many counts were recorded for this clonotype. The rearrangement uses TRBV28 and TRBJ1-2; no clear D. This CDR3 spans 14 amino acids. V lost 1 base to trimming and J lost 3 bases, with 9 bases between them. The germline V gene encodes CDR1 MDHEN and CDR2 SYDVKM. The CDR3 coding sequence is TGTGCCAGCAGTTTATTACGGGCTGACTATGGCTACACCTTC. Encoded protein: CASSLLRADYGYTF.

This clonotype was counted many times. The chain's CDR3 is CASSQVSDTQYF. CDR3 coding DNA: TGCGCCAGCAGCCAAGTTAGTGATACGCAGTATTTT. The V gene is TRBV4-1, the J gene TRBJ2-3, with no clear D. The CDR3 runs to 12 residues. Per the germline V gene, CDR1 is MGHRA and CDR2 is YSYEKL. The ends were cut back, 1 base at V and 6 bases at J, with 5 bases in the middle.

Ten or more counts support this clonotype. The chain links TRBV7-9 to TRBJ1-5; tentatively, D is TRBD1 (5 bases). Per germline, CDR1 SEHNR and CDR2 FQNEAQ (reference sequence). Trimming removed 1 base from V and 1 base from J, with 11 bases in between. CDR3 length: 16 amino acids. The CDR3 coding sequence is TGTGCCAGCAGCTTAGGGCCAGGGAGGAGCAATCAGCCCCAGCATTTT. Protein: CASSLGPGRSNQPQHF.

The gene calls are TRBV15 and TRBJ2-7; 8 bases are shared with TRBD2. Germline trimming cut 1 base from V and 5 bases from J; bases unmatched to any gene: 7. The CDR3 is 15 amino acids. Germline CDR1 reads LNHNV; CDR2 reads YYDKDF (reference sequence). CDR3 DNA: TGTGCCACCAGCAGAGGGCGTAGCGGGGAAGACGAGCAGTACTTC. It translates to CATSRGRSGEDEQYF.